This T cell receptor beta chain emerged from a study of T cells after yellow fever vaccination. This clonotype has only a few counts. CDR3 size: 14 residues. V gave up 0 bases and J gave up 2 bases; unmatched junction bases: 0. Looked up from germline, CDR1 is SGHDT and CDR2 is YYEEEE. TCRdb re-analysed the 5' RACE reads in MiXCR, keeping a single row per CDR3 protein. The sample has roughly 340,000 distinct CDR3 sequences, about 9.5% seen once. The TCR sequence derives from a man between 18 and 29 years old who received the YFV17D yellow fever vaccine. The chain employs TRBV5-6 and TRBJ2-5; 8 bases align to TRBD1. This sample comprised PBMCs, obtained on the day of the first yellow fever vaccination. The CDR3 nucleotides are TGTGCCAGCAGCTTGGACAGGGGGCAAGAGACCCAGTACTTC. Translated, it gives CASSLDRGQETQYF. The entire variable domain, with the rest obtained from reference TRBV5-6 and TRBJ2-5, is as follows: DAGVTQSPTHLIKTRGQQVTLRCSPKSGHDTVSWYQQALGQGPQFIFQYYEEEERQRGNFPDRFSGHQFPNYSSELNVNALLLGDSALYLCASSLDRGQETQYFGPGTRLLVL.